The 17 T cell receptor beta chains presented below share a single source sample, sequenced in a study of blood T cell repertoires in COVID-19 (dated by TCRdb to 2018 to 2020). The library relied on the immunoSEQ multiplex PCR assay. TCRdb re-hosts the immuneACCESS table, in-frame sequences only. Its copies lack some clones; in the studies checked, an unresolved V gene accounts for under half of them, and the cause for the rest is not known. Here the sample has some 310,000 clones; about 90% occur a single time. The ten most abundant clones make up around 0.97% of the sample. Material for sequencing was peripheral blood. These TCRs come from a woman aged 35 to 49 with COVID-19, enrolled during active disease.

The chain carries TRBV15 and TRBJ1-5, with a weak D call TRBD1 (5 bases). V dropped 8 bases and J dropped 0 bases, with 14 bases sitting between them. Germline-derived CDR1 and CDR2 are LNHNV and YYDKDF (reference sequence). This CDR3 has 15 residues. The CDR3 loop reads CATSRQTYSNQPQHF. The CDR3 DNA follows: TGTGCCACCTCCCGACAGACTTATAGCAATCAGCCCCAGCATTTT. Full variable domain (remainder filled in from reference TRBV15 and TRBJ1-5): DAMVIQNPRYQVTQFGKPVTLSCSQTLNHNVMYWYQQKSSQAPKLLFHYYDKDFNNEADTPDNFQSRRPNTSFCFLDIRSPGLGDTAMYLCATSRQTYSNQPQHFGDGTRLSIL.

The chain combines TRBV5-1 with TRBJ2-2; 8 bases fit TRBD2. With V trimmed by 4 bases and J by 0 bases, 2 bases remained unmatched. Germline CDR1 is SGHRS and CDR2 is YFSETQ. The CDR3 runs 15 residues. CDR3 nucleotide sequence: TGCGCCAGCAGCGAACTAGCGGCGAACACCGGGGAGCTGTTTTTT. It specifies CASSELAANTGELFF.

This clone occurred a few times. This rearrangement joins TRBV2 to TRBJ1-5, with 10 bases matching TRBD1. Trimming cost V 4 bases and J 0 bases; bases outside gene matches: 9. The CDR3 totals 18 residues. Germline V lookup: CDR1 SNHLY, CDR2 FYNNEI. DNA of the CDR3: TGTGCCAGCAGTGGGTCCCGGGACAGGGGAGATAGCAATCAGCCCCAGCATTTT. Its protein is CASSGSRDRGDSNQPQHF. The full variable domain, completed using reference TRBV2 and TRBJ1-5, is EPEVTQTPSHQVTQMGQEVILRCVPISNHLYFYWYRQILGQKVEFLVSFYNNEISEKSEIFDDQFSVERPDGSNFTLKIRSTKLEDSAMYFCASSGSRDRGDSNQPQHFGDGTRLSIL.

The V and J genes are TRBV5-4 and TRBJ2-7; 11 nucleotides line up with TRBD2. There are 15 residues in the CDR3. Per the germline V gene, CDR1 is SGHNT and CDR2 is YYREEE (reference sequence). V lost 10 bases to trimming and J lost 4 bases; unmatched junction nucleotides: 13. The CDR3 loop reads CASSKASGRLYEQYF. The DNA for the CDR3 is TGTGCCTCCTCCAAGGCTAGCGGGAGGTTGTACGAGCAGTACTTC. Full variable domain (remainder filled in from reference TRBV5-4 and TRBJ2-7): ETGVTQSPTHLIKTRGQQVTLRCSSQSGHNTVSWYQQALGQGPQFIFQYYREEENGRGNFPPRFSGLQFPNYSSELNVNALELDDSALYLCASSKASGRLYEQYFGPGTRLTVT.

The CDR3: CASSPGTGFGTGELFF. The CDR3, as DNA: TGCGCCAGTAGTCCCGGGACAGGGTTCGGGACCGGGGAGCTGTTTTTT. The V and J genes are TRBV4-3 and TRBJ2-2, with 9 bases aligning to TRBD1. Germline-derived CDR1 and CDR2 are LGHNA and YSLEER. The CDR3 has 16 residues. V shed 9 bases, J shed 5 bases, and the junction held 13 bases outside the gene matches.

The chain recombines TRBV19 with TRBJ1-2; 11 positions agree with TRBD1. Per the germline V gene, CDR1 is LNHDA and CDR2 is SQIVND (reference sequence). The CDR3 length is 14 residues. The V and J ends lost 8 bases and 3 bases, in that order; junction bases with no gene match: 5. Written as DNA, the CDR3 is TGTGCCAGTGCGGACAGGGGGCGAGACTATGGCTACACCTTC. Its protein is CASADRGRDYGYTF.

This chain uses TRBV29-1 with TRBJ1-5; a possible D gene is TRBD1 (6 bases). Germline-derived CDR1 and CDR2 are SQVTM and ANQGSEA. Trimming cost V 4 bases and J 4 bases, with 11 bases left between them. The CDR3 is made up of 13 amino acids. The CDR3 coding sequence is TGCAGCGTTGGGACAGTTTTAAATCAGCCCCAGCATTTT. Translation: CSVGTVLNQPQHF.

J is TRBJ1-1 and V is TRBV10-3, with D perhaps TRBD1 (5 bases). V was clipped by 1 base and J by 4 bases, with 10 bases between them. This CDR3 contains 14 residues. Germline V gene sequence: CDR1 ENHRY, CDR2 SYGVKD. As DNA, the CDR3 is TGTGCCATCAGTGAGTTTGCAACAGGCACTGAAGCTTTCTTT. Protein product: CAISEFATGTEAFF.

This clone has just a few counts. The gene calls are TRBV14 and TRBJ1-6; 9 positions match TRBD1. In germline, CDR1 is SGHDN, CDR2 FVKESK. The CDR3 totals 16 residues. V shed 0 bases, J shed 10 bases, and the junction held 7 bases outside the gene matches. CDR3 amino acids: CASSQDRTGVGSPLHF. DNA for the CDR3: TGTGCCAGCAGCCAAGATCGGACAGGGGTTGGATCACCCCTCCACTTT.

The chain joins TRBV2 to TRBJ1-2, with D perhaps matching TRBD1 (5 bases). The V and J ends lost 4 bases and 0 bases respectively, with 15 bases between them. Germline V gene lookup returns CDR1 SNHLY and CDR2 FYNNEI. This CDR3 is 16 amino acids long. CDR3 bases: TGTGCCAGCAGTGGGGGCCCGGGTCTAGCTAACTATGGCTACACCTTC. Protein: CASSGGPGLANYGYTF.

This chain uses TRBV7-3 with TRBJ2-7; perhaps TRBD1 as D (5 bases). Germline CDR1 and CDR2: SGHTA and FQGTGA. V gave up 2 bases and J gave up 4 bases, with 9 bases separating them. The CDR3 totals 13 residues. The CDR3 region has the DNA TGTGCCAGCAGCTTAGACAGACGGTACGAGCAGTACTTC. This sequence encodes CASSLDRRYEQYF.

The V call is TRBV27, the J call TRBJ2-7; 9 bases match TRBD2. The CDR3 contains 17 residues. The V and J ends lost 3 bases and 6 bases, in that order; junction bases with no gene match: 15. Germline V gene sequence: CDR1 MNHEY, CDR2 SMNVEV (reference sequence). The CDR3 here is CASSFETRGSGRFEQYF. The DNA of the CDR3 is TGTGCCAGCAGTTTCGAGACCCGGGGGAGCGGGAGGTTCGAGCAGTACTTC.

Notes on this clone: At the DNA level, this CDR3 is encoded by other sequences in the same sample as well. The rearrangement uses TRBV27 and TRBJ1-2; 9 nucleotides match TRBD1. After removal of 5 bases from V and 6 bases from J, the junction contained 4 bases not matched to a gene. The CDR3 runs 13 residues. Germline loops: CDR1 MNHEY, CDR2 SMNVEV (reference sequence). The CDR3 DNA sequence: TGTGCCAGCAGTCCCACAGGGGGCGATGGCTACACCTTC. It encodes CASSPTGGDGYTF.

Notes on this clone: The sample contains more than one DNA sequence encoding this CDR3. The rearrangement joins TRBV19 to TRBJ2-7; the match to TRBD1 covers 9 bases. Germline V gene sequence: CDR1 LNHDA, CDR2 SQIVND (reference sequence). The length of the CDR3 is 15 residues. V shed 1 base, J shed 1 base, and the junction held 2 bases outside the gene matches. Here the CDR3 reads CASSIGGTGSYEQYF. The CDR3 coding sequence is TGTGCCAGTAGTATAGGGGGGACAGGGTCCTACGAGCAGTACTTC.

The chain is built from TRBV6-2 or TRBV6-3 and TRBJ2-7, with 10 positions matching TRBD1. The CDR3 has 16 residues. Germline V gene lookup returns CDR1 MNHEY and CDR2 SVGEGT. V lost 2 bases, J lost 3 bases, and 7 bases stayed unmatched. The CDR3, as DNA: TGTGCCAGCAGTTACCGGGACAGGGGAACGCGCTACGAGCAGTACTTC. Protein product: CASSYRDRGTRYEQYF.

The chain employs TRBV6-6 and TRBJ1-2, with D perhaps matching TRBD1 (5 bases). This CDR3 is 11 amino acids long. The ends were cut back, 6 bases at V and 10 bases at J, with 12 bases in the middle. Per germline, CDR1 MNHNY and CDR2 SVGAGI (reference sequence). The DNA of the CDR3 is TGTGCCAGCAGGGGGACTGGCGACTACACCTTC. Translated, it gives CASRGTGDYTF.

The V gene is TRBV6-6, the J gene TRBJ1-4; 9 bases are a match to TRBD1. CDR1 MNHNY and CDR2 SVGAGI come from the germline V gene (reference sequence). CDR3 length: 17 residues. Losses at the gene ends were 5 bases for V and 7 bases for J; bases not matched to a gene: 14. In nucleotides, the CDR3 is TGTGCCAGCAGTCGTCCCGGGACAGGGAACTTCGGTGAAAAACTGTTTTTT. Its protein is CASSRPGTGNFGEKLFF.